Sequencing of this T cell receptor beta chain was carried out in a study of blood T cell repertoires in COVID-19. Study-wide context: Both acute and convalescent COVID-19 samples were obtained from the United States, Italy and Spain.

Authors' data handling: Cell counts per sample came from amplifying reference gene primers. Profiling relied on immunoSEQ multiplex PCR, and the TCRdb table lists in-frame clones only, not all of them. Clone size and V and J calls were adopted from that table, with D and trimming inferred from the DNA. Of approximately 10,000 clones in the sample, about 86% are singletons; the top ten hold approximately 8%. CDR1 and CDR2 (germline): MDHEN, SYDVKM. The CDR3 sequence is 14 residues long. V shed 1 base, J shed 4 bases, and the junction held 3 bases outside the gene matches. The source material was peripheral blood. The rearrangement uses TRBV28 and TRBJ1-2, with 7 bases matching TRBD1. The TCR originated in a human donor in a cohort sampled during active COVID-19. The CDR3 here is CASSLLGTAYGYTF. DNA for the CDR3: TGTGCCAGCAGTTTATTAGGGACAGCCTATGGCTACACCTTC.